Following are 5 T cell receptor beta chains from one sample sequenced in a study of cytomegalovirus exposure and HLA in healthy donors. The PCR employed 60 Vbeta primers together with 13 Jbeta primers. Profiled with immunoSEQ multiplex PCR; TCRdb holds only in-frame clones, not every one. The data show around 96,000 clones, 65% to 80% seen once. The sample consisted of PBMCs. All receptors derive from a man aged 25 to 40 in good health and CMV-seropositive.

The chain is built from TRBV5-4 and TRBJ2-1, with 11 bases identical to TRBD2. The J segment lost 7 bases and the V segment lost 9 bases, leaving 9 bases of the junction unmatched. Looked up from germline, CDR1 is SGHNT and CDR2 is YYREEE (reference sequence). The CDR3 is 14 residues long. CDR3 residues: CANSGGAMGNEQFF. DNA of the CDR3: TGTGCCAATAGCGGGGGGGCGATGGGGAATGAGCAGTTCTTC.

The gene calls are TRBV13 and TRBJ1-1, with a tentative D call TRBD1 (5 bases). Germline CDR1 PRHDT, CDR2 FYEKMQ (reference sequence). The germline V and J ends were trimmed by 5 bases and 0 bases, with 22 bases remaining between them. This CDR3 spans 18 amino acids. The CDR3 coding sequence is TGTGCCAGCAGCACAACCGGGACCCCCGCGGGGATGAACACTGAAGCTTTCTTT. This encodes CASSTTGTPAGMNTEAFF.

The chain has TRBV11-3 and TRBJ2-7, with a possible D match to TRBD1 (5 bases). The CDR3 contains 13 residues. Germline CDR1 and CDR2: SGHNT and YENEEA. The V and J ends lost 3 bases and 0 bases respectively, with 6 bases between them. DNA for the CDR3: TGTGCCAGCAGCTTGGGGCGCTCCTACGAGCAGTACTTC. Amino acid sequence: CASSLGRSYEQYF.

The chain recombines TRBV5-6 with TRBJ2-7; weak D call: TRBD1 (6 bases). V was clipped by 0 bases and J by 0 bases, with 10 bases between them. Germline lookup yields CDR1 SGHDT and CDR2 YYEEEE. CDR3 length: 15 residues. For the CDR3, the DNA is TGTGCCAGCAGCTTGGGTGACAGGAACTCCTACGAGCAGTACTTC. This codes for CASSLGDRNSYEQYF.

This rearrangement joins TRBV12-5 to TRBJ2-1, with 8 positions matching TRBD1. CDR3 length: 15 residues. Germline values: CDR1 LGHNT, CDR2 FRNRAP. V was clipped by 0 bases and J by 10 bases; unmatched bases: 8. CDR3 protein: CASGLVRTGSGEQFF. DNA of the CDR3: TGTGCTAGTGGTTTGGTACGGACAGGGTCGGGGGAGCAGTTCTTC. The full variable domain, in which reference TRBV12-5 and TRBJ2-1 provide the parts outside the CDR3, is DARVTQTPRHKVTEMGQEVTMRCQPILGHNTVFWYRQTMMQGLELLAYFRNRAPLDDSGMPKDRFSAEMPDATLATLKIQPSEPRDSAVYFCASGLVRTGSGEQFFGPGTRLTVL.